This is a list of T cell receptor beta chains from one sample in a study of human T cells and chemical hapten exposure. TCRdb ran MiXCR on the RACE reads and lists one entry per CDR3 protein. The sample contains 62,000 or so distinct CDR3 sequences, about 11% of which appear only once. The sample in question was whole blood, obtained in connection with sensitization to the hapten diphenylcyclopropenone (DPC). The receptors here all came from a woman in her 30s with alopecia areata. Some clones in this sample may be carry-over from other donors' samples. Both conserved end residues are part of each CDR3. D genes are given only for firm matches. The size entry is marked missing in some rows and otherwise reads once, few, many or a size class.

d_call	v_call	j_call	clone_size	cdr3_length	cdr3_nt	cdr3_aa
NA	TRBV19	TRBJ2-7	NA	13	TGTGCCAGTGTCGCGCAGGGGTCCTACGAGCAGTACTTC	CASVAQGSYEQYF
NA	TRBV20-1	TRBJ2-7	many	14	TGCAGTGCTAGAGGGGCAAGCCGTTCTGAAGAGCAGTACTTC	CSARGASRSEEQYF
NA	TRBV28	TRBJ2-5	few	13	TGTGCCAGCAGCAGGGGGGTACAAGAGACCCAGTACTTC	CASSRGVQETQYF
NA	TRBV20-1	TRBJ2-5	NA	14	TGCAGTGCTAGAGAACCTCGAGGAGGAAAGACCCAGTACTTC	CSAREPRGGKTQYF
TRBD1	TRBV11-2	TRBJ1-6	many	14	TGTGCCAGCAGTGGACAGGGACGTCTTTCACCCCTCCACTTT	CASSGQGRLSPLHF
TRBD1	TRBV7-3	TRBJ2-2	NA	15	TGTGCCAGCAGCTTCCAGGGGGCGGACACCGGGGAGCTGTTTTTT	CASSFQGADTGELFF
TRBD1	TRBV12-3/TRBV12-4	TRBJ1-6	many	15	TGTGCCAGCAGTCCCCCCGGGACAGTTTATTCACCCCTCCACTTT	CASSPPGTVYSPLHF
NA	TRBV6-2/TRBV6-3	TRBJ1-1	few	16	TGTGCCAGCAGTTATACCTCAGGAGTCTTAGAGGCTGAAGCTTTCTTT	CASSYTSGVLEAEAFF
NA	TRBV3-1	TRBJ2-5	many	15	TGTGCCAGCAGCCAAGGGAGCGGCAGCGGGGAGACCCAGTACTTC	CASSQGSGSGETQYF
NA	TRBV7-3	TRBJ2-5	NA	16	TGTGCCAGCAGCTTAGTAGGCGGAGCTAACCAAGAGACCCAGTACTTC	CASSLVGGANQETQYF
NA	TRBV29-1	TRBJ1-4	NA	13	TGCAGCGTCGAATGGGGACATAATGAAAAACTGTTTTTT	CSVEWGHNEKLFF
TRBD1	TRBV7-3	TRBJ1-6	NA	15	TGTGCCAGCAGCGCGACAGGGAGACCTAATTCACCCCTCCACTTT	CASSATGRPNSPLHF
TRBD1	TRBV6-6	TRBJ2-6	many	16	TGTGCCAGCAGTTACTCTACAACAGGGGGGAATTCGTTCCTGACTTTC	CASSYSTTGGNSFLTF
NA	TRBV6-2/TRBV6-3	TRBJ2-1	NA	11	TGTGCCAGCAGTTCAGGGGGGCGAGGGGTCTTC	CASSSGGRGVF
TRBD1	TRBV7-2	TRBJ1-1	NA	14	TGTGCCAGCAGCATAACAGGGGGCTTGACTGAAGCTTTCTTT	CASSITGGLTEAFF
NA	TRBV6-2/TRBV6-3	TRBJ1-5	few	16	TGTGCCAGCAGTTACGGCCAGGGGTCTTCCAATCAGCCCCAGCATTTT	CASSYGQGSSNQPQHF
TRBD1	TRBV5-6	TRBJ1-2	NA	15	TGTGCCAGCAGCTTGAGGATGGGACAGGGGCTCGGCTACACCTTC	CASSLRMGQGLGYTF
NA	TRBV6-5	TRBJ2-7	NA	13	TGTGCCAGCAGTACGACGGTGGACTACGAGCAGTACTTC	CASSTTVDYEQYF
TRBD2	TRBV29-1	TRBJ2-2	many	13	TGCAGCGGAGTCACTAGCGAAACCGGGGAGCTGTTTTTT	CSGVTSETGELFF
TRBD1	TRBV5-1	TRBJ1-2	many	16	TGCGCCAGCAGCTTGGGGCCCCGGGACAGGGCCTATGGCTACACCTTC	CASSLGPRDRAYGYTF
NA	TRBV6-5	TRBJ1-5	few	15	TGTGCCAGCAGCTCTGGACAGACCATGGGGCAGCCCCAGCATTTT	CASSSGQTMGQPQHF
NA	TRBV20-1	TRBJ2-5	NA	14	TGCAGTGCTAGAGATCGTAGGCTTCAAGAGACCCAGTACTTC	CSARDRRLQETQYF
NA	TRBV7-8	TRBJ2-5	many	13	TGTGCCAGCAGCTTAGCGGACCTAGAGACCCAGTACTTC	CASSLADLETQYF
TRBD2	TRBV20-1	TRBJ2-5	NA	16	TGCAGTGCCGAAACTAGCGGGAGGGCCTTCGGAGAGACCCAGTACTTC	CSAETSGRAFGETQYF
NA	TRBV7-2	TRBJ2-6	many	15	TGTGCCAGCAGCGCGCAGGAGTTGGGGGCCAACGTCCTGACTTTC	CASSAQELGANVLTF
TRBD1	TRBV5-4	TRBJ2-2	NA	16	TGTGCCAGCAGCTCCGCTAGGACAGGGGGTACCGGGGAGCTGTTTTTT	CASSSARTGGTGELFF
NA	TRBV11-2	TRBJ1-4	few	15	TGTGCCAGCACCACCGGGAGCCGTCCTAATGAAAAACTGTTTTTT	CASTTGSRPNEKLFF
TRBD1	TRBV11-2	TRBJ2-3	many	14	TGTGCCAGCAGCGCGGGACAGGGGACAGATACGCAGTATTTT	CASSAGQGTDTQYF
TRBD2	TRBV7-9	TRBJ2-3	many	16	TGTGCCAGCAGCTTAGATACTAGCGGCGGCACAGATACGCAGTATTTT	CASSLDTSGGTDTQYF
NA	TRBV20-1	TRBJ1-1	few	16	TGCAGTGCTAGGATCAGGGAGGCCGGGGCGAACACTGAAGCTTTCTTT	CSARIREAGANTEAFF
NA	TRBV12-3/TRBV12-4	TRBJ2-6	few	15	TGTGCCAGCAGTTTAATGGGGACTGGGGCCAACGTCCTGACTTTC	CASSLMGTGANVLTF
NA	TRBV5-3	TRBJ2-1	NA	15	TGTGCCAGAAGCTTTTCCCAGGGTGGGGAAAATGAGCAGTTCTTC	CARSFSQGGENEQFF
NA	TRBV20-1	TRBJ2-5	many	11	TGCAGTGCTAGGGCGGAGGAGACCCAGTACTTC	CSARAEETQYF
NA	TRBV20-1	TRBJ2-3	few	15	TGCAGTGCAGAGAGGTACAACGCTAGCACAGATACGCAGTATTTT	CSAERYNASTDTQYF
NA	TRBV20-1	TRBJ2-7	few	13	TGCAGTGCCCCTCCAAACTATGGGGACGAGCAGTACTTC	CSAPPNYGDEQYF
TRBD1	TRBV6-1	TRBJ1-1	many	17	TGTGCCAGCAGTACCCGGACAGGGGGCCGTTGGAACACTGAAGCTTTCTTT	CASSTRTGGRWNTEAFF
TRBD2	TRBV4-3	TRBJ2-2	few	17	TGCGCCAGCAGCCATGACCTGCGGGGGGGCCTCACCGGGGAGCTGTTTTTT	CASSHDLRGGLTGELFF
NA	TRBV7-9	TRBJ2-3	many	15	TGTGCCAGCAGCTTAATCAGCGGAAGCACAGATACGCAGTATTTT	CASSLISGSTDTQYF
NA	TRBV20-1	TRBJ1-5	many	10	TGCAGTGCCCGGGGGCAGCCCCAGCATTTT	CSARGQPQHF
NA	TRBV21-1	TRBJ1-2	many	17	TGTGCCAGCAGCAAAGCCAGAGATATGACCCAAGCCTATGGCTACACCTTC	CASSKARDMTQAYGYTF
NA	TRBV18	TRBJ1-4	NA	17	TGTGCCAGCTCACCTAGGGCTCACGGGACAACCAGCGAAAAACTGTTTTTT	CASSPRAHGTTSEKLFF